This T cell receptor beta chain was observed in a study of CD8+ T cells in alopecia areata. In the study overall: Oral tofacitinib (5 to 10 mg twice daily) was administered to treated patients. The study gave tofacitinib for 6 to 18 months, then 6 months off drug. General observations from the study: Sequences from scalp samples also cover resident alphabeta T cells of normal skin.

As to treatment: oral pan-JAK inhibitor, 5-10 mg twice daily. Peripheral blood, together with lesional scalp punch biopsies, was collected from alopecia areata patients. The ends were cut back, 5 bases at V and 10 bases at J, with 13 bases in the middle. This CDR3 region has 12 residues. Germline CDR1 and CDR2: SEHNR and FQNEAQ (reference sequence). Extracted RNA was reverse transcribed into cDNA, the sequencing template. TCRdb's copy holds only in-frame clones and misses some; the assay was immunoSEQ multiplex PCR. The profile covers 150,000 to 200,000 clones, with roughly 50% appearing a single time and approximately 5.1% taken by the ten largest. This clone was counted between two and nine times. Antigen specificity is unknown.

V usage is TRBV7-9 and J usage is TRBJ2-3; D is unclear. The clonotype originates from a human donor with alopecia areata. Sample: CD4+ T cells sorted from blood, taken at week 24, from a patient treated with tofacitinib. CDR3 residues: CASSPTSRAQYF. The DNA of the CDR3 is TGTGCCAGCAGCCCGACTTCCCGGGCGCAGTATTTT.